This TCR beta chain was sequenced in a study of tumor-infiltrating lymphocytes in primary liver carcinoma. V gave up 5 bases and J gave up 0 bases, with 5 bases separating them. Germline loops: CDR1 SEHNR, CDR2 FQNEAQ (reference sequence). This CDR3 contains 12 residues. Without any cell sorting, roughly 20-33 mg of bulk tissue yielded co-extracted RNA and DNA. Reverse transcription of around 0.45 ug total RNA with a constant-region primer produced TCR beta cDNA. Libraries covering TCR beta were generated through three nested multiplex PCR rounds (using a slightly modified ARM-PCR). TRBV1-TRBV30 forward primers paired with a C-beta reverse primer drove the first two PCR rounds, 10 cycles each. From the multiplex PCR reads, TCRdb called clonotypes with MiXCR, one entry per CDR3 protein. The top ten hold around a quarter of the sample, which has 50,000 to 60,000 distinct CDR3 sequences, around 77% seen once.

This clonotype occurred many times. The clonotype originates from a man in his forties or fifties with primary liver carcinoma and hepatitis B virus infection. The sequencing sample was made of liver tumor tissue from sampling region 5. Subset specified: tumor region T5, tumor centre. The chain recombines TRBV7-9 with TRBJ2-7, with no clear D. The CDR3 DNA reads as TGTGCCAGCAGCCGCCGCTCCTACGAGCAGTACTTC. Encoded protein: CASSRRSYEQYF.